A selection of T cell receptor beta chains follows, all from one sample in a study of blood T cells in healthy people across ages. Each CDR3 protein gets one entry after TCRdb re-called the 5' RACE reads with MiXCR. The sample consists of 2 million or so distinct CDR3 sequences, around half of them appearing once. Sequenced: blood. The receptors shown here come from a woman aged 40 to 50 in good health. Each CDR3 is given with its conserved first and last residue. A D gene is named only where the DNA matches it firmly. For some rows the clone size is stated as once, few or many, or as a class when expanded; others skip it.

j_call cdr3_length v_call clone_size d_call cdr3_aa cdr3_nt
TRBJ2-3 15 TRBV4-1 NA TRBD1 CASSGQDRGTDTQYF TGCGCCAGCAGCGGACAGGACAGGGGCACAGATACGCAGTATTTT
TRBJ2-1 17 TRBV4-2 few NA CASSQVTQGSGYNEQFF TGTGCCAGCAGCCAAGTAACCCAGGGGAGCGGTTACAATGAGCAGTTCTTC
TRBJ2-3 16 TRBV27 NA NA CASSLIKGLGTDTQYF TGTGCCAGCAGTTTAATCAAGGGATTGGGCACAGATACGCAGTATTTT
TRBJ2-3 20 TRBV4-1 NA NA CASSQDDPVVTGSWTDTQYF TGCGCCAGCAGCCAAGATGATCCGGTGGTTACAGGGTCGTGGACAGATACGCAGTATTTT
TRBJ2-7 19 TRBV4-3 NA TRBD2 CASSQGAYKAGGPHYEQYF TGCGCCAGCAGCCAAGGTGCCTATAAGGCGGGGGGGCCACACTACGAGCAGTACTTC
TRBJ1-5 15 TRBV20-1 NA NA CSASKVPQGDQPQHF TGCAGTGCTAGTAAGGTCCCACAGGGAGATCAGCCCCAGCATTTT
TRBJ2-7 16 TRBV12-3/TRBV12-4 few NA CASSRRWALRSYEQYF TGTGCCAGCAGCCGCAGATGGGCCCTACGCTCCTACGAGCAGTACTTC
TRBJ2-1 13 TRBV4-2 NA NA CASSPGQKEEQFF TGTGCCAGCAGCCCAGGACAGAAAGAGGAGCAGTTCTTC
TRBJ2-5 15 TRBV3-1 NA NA CASSLRDWGYEEQYF TGTGCCAGCAGCCTTCGGGACTGGGGATACGAGGAGCAGTACTTC
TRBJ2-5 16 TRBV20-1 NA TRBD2 CSARLLGTSGRETQYF TGCAGTGCTAGACTCTTGGGGACTAGCGGGAGAGAGACCCAGTACTTC
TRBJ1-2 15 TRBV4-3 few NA CASSQDLGSAYGYTF TGCGCCAGCAGCCAAGATTTGGGGTCGGCGTATGGCTACACCTTC
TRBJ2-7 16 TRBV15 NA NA CATSMRTGPTASEQYF TGTGCCACCAGCATGAGAACCGGGCCAACAGCGTCCGAGCAGTACTTC
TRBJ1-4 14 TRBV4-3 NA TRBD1 CASSPQGFREKLFF TGCGCCAGCAGCCCACAGGGGTTCCGTGAAAAACTGTTTTTT
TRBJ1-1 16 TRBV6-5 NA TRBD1 CASSTDRVQMNTEAFF TGTGCCAGCAGTACCGACAGGGTCCAAATGAACACTGAAGCTTTCTTT
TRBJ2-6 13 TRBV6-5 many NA CASRVTGANVLTF TGTGCCAGCAGGGTAACTGGGGCCAACGTCCTGACTTTC
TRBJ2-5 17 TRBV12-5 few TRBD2 CASGSGTSGGNQETQYF TGTGCTAGTGGTTCCGGGACTAGCGGGGGGAATCAAGAGACCCAGTACTTC
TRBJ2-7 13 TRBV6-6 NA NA CASNQRSDYEQYF TGTGCCAGCAATCAGCGATCCGACTACGAGCAGTACTTC
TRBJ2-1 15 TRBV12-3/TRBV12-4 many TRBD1 CASSPRQGTYNEQFF TGTGCCAGCAGTCCGAGACAGGGAACCTACAATGAGCAGTTCTTC
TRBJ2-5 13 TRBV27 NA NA CASRHGHSETQYF TGTGCCAGCAGGCACGGACATTCGGAGACCCAGTACTTC
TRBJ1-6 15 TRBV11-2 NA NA CASSLVGQADSPLHF TGTGCCAGCAGCTTAGTCGGGCAGGCCGATTCACCCCTCCACTTT
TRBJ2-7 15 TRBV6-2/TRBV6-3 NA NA CASSRRAGRAYEQYF TGTGCCAGCAGCCGAAGGGCAGGGCGTGCCTACGAGCAGTACTTC
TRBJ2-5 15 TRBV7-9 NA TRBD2 CASSALAGAKETQYF TGTGCCAGCAGCGCTCTAGCGGGGGCAAAGGAGACCCAGTACTTC
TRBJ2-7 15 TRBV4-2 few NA CASSQARDGPYEQYF TGTGCCAGCAGCCAAGCCCGGGACGGACCCTACGAGCAGTACTTC
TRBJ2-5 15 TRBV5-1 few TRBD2 CASKKTSGVQETQYF TGCGCCAGTAAGAAGACTAGCGGGGTACAAGAGACCCAGTACTTC
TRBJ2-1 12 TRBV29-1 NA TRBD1 CSGGTGGNEQFF TGCAGCGGAGGGACAGGGGGAAACGAGCAGTTCTTC
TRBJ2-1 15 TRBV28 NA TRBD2 CASRNGGGAYNEQFF TGTGCCAGCAGAAACGGCGGGGGAGCCTACAATGAGCAGTTCTTC
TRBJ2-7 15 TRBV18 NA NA CASSPPPGSPGEQYF TGTGCCAGCTCACCGCCTCCTGGGTCACCCGGGGAGCAGTACTTC
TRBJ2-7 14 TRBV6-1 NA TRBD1 CASRGQGAIYEQYF TGTGCCAGCAGGGGACAGGGGGCAATCTACGAGCAGTACTTC
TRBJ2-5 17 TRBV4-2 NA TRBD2 CASSTQPRGGAFEAQYF TGTGCCAGCAGCACCCAACCTCGCGGGGGGGCGTTCGAGGCCCAGTACTTC
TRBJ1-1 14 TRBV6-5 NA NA CASSYSLGNTEAFF TGTGCCAGCAGTTACTCTTTAGGGAACACTGAAGCTTTCTTT
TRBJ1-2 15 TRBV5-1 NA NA CASSLALLGDYGYTF TGCGCCAGCAGCTTGGCCCTTTTAGGTGACTATGGCTACACCTTC
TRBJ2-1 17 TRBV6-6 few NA CASSYPPGSTSYNEQFF TGTGCCAGCAGTTACCCGCCCGGTTCTACTTCCTACAATGAGCAGTTCTTC
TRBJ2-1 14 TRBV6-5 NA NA CASSSGSIRNEQFF TGTGCCAGCAGCTCAGGTTCCATCAGGAATGAGCAGTTCTTC
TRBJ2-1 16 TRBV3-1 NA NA CASSHWTGDSSNEQFF TGTGCCAGCAGCCACTGGACGGGTGATTCGAGCAATGAGCAGTTCTTC
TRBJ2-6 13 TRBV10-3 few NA CAIRPPGANVLTF TGTGCCATCCGACCCCCTGGGGCCAACGTCCTGACTTTC
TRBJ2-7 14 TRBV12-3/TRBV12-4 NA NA CASSRRGQTYEQYF TGTGCCAGCAGCCGCCGAGGACAGACCTACGAGCAGTACTTC
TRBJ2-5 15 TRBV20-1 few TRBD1 CSARPGQGAWETQYF TGCAGTGCTCGACCGGGACAGGGGGCTTGGGAGACCCAGTACTTC
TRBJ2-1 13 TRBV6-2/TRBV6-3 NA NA CASSYQVWGGQFF TGTGCCAGCAGTTATCAGGTTTGGGGCGGGCAGTTCTTC
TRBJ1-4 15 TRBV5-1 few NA CASSFRPLGGEKLFF TGCGCCAGCAGCTTTCGACCGTTAGGCGGTGAAAAACTGTTTTTT
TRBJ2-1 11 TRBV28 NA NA CASRYNYEQFF TGTGCCAGCAGATATAACTATGAGCAGTTCTTC
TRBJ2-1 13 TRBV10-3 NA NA CAIRDGLNNEQFF TGTGCCATCAGGGATGGACTCAACAATGAGCAGTTCTTC
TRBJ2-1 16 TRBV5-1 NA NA CASSLRGSGLYNEQFF TGCGCCAGCAGCTTACGAGGTAGCGGACTTTACAATGAGCAGTTCTTC
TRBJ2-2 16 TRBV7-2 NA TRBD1 CASSFHRQGRTGELFF TGTGCCAGCAGCTTTCACCGACAGGGGAGGACCGGGGAGCTGTTTTTT
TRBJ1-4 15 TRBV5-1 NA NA CASSLGAALWEKLFF TGCGCCAGCAGCTTGGGGGCAGCGCTTTGGGAAAAACTGTTTTTT
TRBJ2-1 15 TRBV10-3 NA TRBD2 CAISEQSGGLNEQFF TGTGCCATCAGTGAGCAAAGCGGGGGACTCAATGAGCAGTTCTTC
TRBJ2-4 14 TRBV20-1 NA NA CSASDSPAKNIQYF TGCAGTGCTAGCGACAGTCCGGCCAAAAACATTCAGTACTTC
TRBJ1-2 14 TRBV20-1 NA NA CSARDKGTAYGYTF TGCAGTGCTAGAGATAAGGGAACCGCCTATGGCTACACCTTC
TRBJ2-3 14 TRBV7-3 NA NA CASSFKPGTDTQYF TGTGCCAGCAGCTTTAAGCCCGGCACAGATACGCAGTATTTT